This T cell receptor beta chain was captured in a study of blood T cells in healthy people across ages. General study points: Researchers deemed the diversity estimates from one million T cells underestimates.

The V end lost 6 bases, the J end lost 3 bases, and 20 bases lay between the germline ends. CDR1 and CDR2 (germline): MDHEN, SYDVKM. The CDR3 is 16 amino acids. A second about 6 to 12 cycle PCR used barcoded and J-beta primers. Via MiXCR, TCRdb re-called the 5' RACE reads, giving one row per CDR3 protein. Among 2 million or so distinct CDR3 sequences listed, 40% to 55% were seen once. In terms of origin and age, donors were healthy Caucasian individuals from Russia aged about 6 to 90. Every donor contributed 7.5 to 10 milliliters of peripheral blood by blood draw. Isolation recovered at least 7 million PBMCs from every sample. Comment on this clonotype: Its antigen is still unknown.

The sample comprised blood. The TCR comes from a woman aged 40 to 50 in good health. J is TRBJ2-5 and V is TRBV28; either TRBD1 or TRBD2 may fit D (5 bases each). In nucleotides, the CDR3 is TGTGCCAGCAGCCTTGAAACGGGGACGCTAAAAGAGACCCAGTACTTC. This encodes CASSLETGTLKETQYF. Full variable domain (outside the CDR3, taken from reference TRBV28 and TRBJ2-5): DVKVTQSSRYLVKRTGEKVFLECVQDMDHENMFWYRQDPGLGLRLIYFSYDVKMKEKGDIPEGYSVSREKKERFSLILESASTNQTSMYLCASSLETGTLKETQYFGPGTRLLVL.